Reported below is one TCR beta chain. Measured with immunoSEQ multiplex PCR; TCRdb has only the in-frame clones, and not every one. The sample has 48,000 or so clones, about 85% seen once. The V end lost 5 bases, the J end lost 6 bases, and 23 bases lay between the germline ends. In germline, CDR1 is SQVTM, CDR2 ANQGSEA. The CDR3 loop spans 15 amino acids. The sample comes from a study of OX40 agonist ivuxolimab in advanced cancers. The chain employs TRBV29-1 and TRBJ2-7; D is perhaps TRBD2 (5 bases). The clonotype comes from an adult with an advanced solid tumor such as melanoma, head and neck, liver or kidney cancer. Sequenced material: CD4+ or CD8+ T cells sorted from blood, taken in a trial of the OX40 agonist ivuxolimab. For the CDR3, the DNA is TGCAGCGTTAAAAACAGACCGGGGATTTTCGGCGAGCAGTACTTC. As protein: CSVKNRPGIFGEQYF.